This T cell receptor (beta chain) was sequenced for a study of metastatic and nonmetastatic thyroid tumors. Until they underwent thyroid surgery, no patient had received any treatment. This CDR3 has 14 amino acids. The J segment lost 4 bases and the V segment lost 5 bases, leaving 4 bases of the junction unmatched. Germline V lookup: CDR1 PRHDT, CDR2 FYEKMQ (reference sequence). TCRdb reprocessed the PCR reads via MiXCR. The sample lists about 2,100 clones, 42% seen once, with 98% to 99.3% in the top ten. The material sequenced was adjacent normal tissue. This chain links TRBV13 with TRBJ2-2; 7 bases align to TRBD2. This receptor was identified in a female donor with papillary thyroid cancer or a benign thyroid nodule (not recorded which). Some clones in this sample may be carry-over from other donors' samples. CDR3 coding DNA: TGTGCCAGCAGCCCTAGCGGATCCACCGGGGAGCTGTTTTTT. Residues: CASSPSGSTGELFF.